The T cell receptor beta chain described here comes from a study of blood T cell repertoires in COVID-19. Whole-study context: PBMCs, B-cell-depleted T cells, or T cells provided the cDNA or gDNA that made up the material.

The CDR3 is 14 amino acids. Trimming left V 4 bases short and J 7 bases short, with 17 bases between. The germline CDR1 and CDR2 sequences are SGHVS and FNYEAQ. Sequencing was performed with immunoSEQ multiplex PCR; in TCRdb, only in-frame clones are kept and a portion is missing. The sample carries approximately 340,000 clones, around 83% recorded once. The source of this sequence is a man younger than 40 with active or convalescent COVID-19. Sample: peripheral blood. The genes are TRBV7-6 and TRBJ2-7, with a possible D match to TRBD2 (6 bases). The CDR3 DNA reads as TGTGCCAGCAGCTCGGGGACTGCATCCGGGGAGCAGTACTTC. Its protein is CASSSGTASGEQYF.